The clone carrying this T cell receptor beta chain was counted a few times. Its antigen is undetermined. These data belong to a study of T cell repertoires in cytomegalovirus infection. TCRdb reprocessed the reads with MiXCR, giving one entry per CDR3 protein. The sample lists approximately 1,000,000 distinct CDR3 sequences; 31% were seen once. The TCR originated in a human donor in good health (CMV status not recorded). Some clones in this sample may be carry-over from other donors' samples. Here the sequenced sample was cultured CD8+ T cells from PBMCs, taken from culture after CMV antigen stimulation.

The CDR3 here is CASSPVLALTGELFF. The CDR3 DNA is TGTGCCAGCAGCCCCGTGCTAGCGCTCACCGGGGAGCTGTTTTTT. The chain combines TRBV7-9 with TRBJ2-2; D perhaps matches TRBD2 (6 bases). The CDR3 sequence is 15 residues long. Germline V gene sequence: CDR1 SEHNR, CDR2 FQNEAQ (reference sequence). V gave up 5 bases and J gave up 4 bases, with 14 bases separating them.